This T cell receptor (beta chain) appears in the sequencing data of a study of CD8 T cells in ankylosing spondylitis. This CDR3 is built from 15 residues. V was shortened by 3 bases and J by 0 bases, with 6 bases between the two germline ends. The germline CDR1 and CDR2 sequences are LNHDA and SQIVND (reference sequence). The TCR beta libraries were generated through quantitative 5'-RACE incorporating molecular barcodes. One entry per CDR3 protein, called by TCRdb with MiXCR from the 5' RACE reads. The sample shows around 770,000 distinct CDR3 sequences, 12% of them seen only once. In this sample, this clonotype turned up a few times. Antigen specificity is unknown. Overall study findings and caveats: Apparently characteristic of ankylosing spondylitis blood was a TCR beta motif (eight highly homologous variants). As reported, disease-linked clones showed significant enrichment in matched ankylosing spondylitis synovial fluid.

The chain links TRBV19 to TRBJ2-6; D call uncertain. This TCR was sampled from a male donor with ankylosing spondylitis. The sequenced sample consisted of blood, either unsorted or a sorted T cell fraction (not recorded which). The CDR3 coding sequence is TGTGCCAGTAGTATCCGCGGCTCTGGGGCCAACGTCCTGACTTTC. It is translated as CASSIRGSGANVLTF.